This T cell receptor beta chain appears in the sequencing data of a study of control samples from healthy donors and cancer patients. Trimming shortened V by 0 bases and J by 0 bases, and 12 bases separated the two germline ends. CDR1 SGHNT and CDR2 YENEEA come from the germline V gene. The CDR3 sequence is 17 residues long. Assay used: immunoSEQ multiplex PCR; TCRdb lists only in-frame clones, some missing. The data show 45,000 to 60,000 clones, around 94% seen once. The receptor was isolated from a young man in good health. The chain uses TRBV11-3 and TRBJ1-3; D is uncertain. Sample: blood. CDR3 amino acids: CASSLDIPPDSGNTIYF. CDR3 nucleotide sequence: TGTGCCAGCAGCTTAGATATCCCCCCGGACTCTGGAAACACCATATATTTT.